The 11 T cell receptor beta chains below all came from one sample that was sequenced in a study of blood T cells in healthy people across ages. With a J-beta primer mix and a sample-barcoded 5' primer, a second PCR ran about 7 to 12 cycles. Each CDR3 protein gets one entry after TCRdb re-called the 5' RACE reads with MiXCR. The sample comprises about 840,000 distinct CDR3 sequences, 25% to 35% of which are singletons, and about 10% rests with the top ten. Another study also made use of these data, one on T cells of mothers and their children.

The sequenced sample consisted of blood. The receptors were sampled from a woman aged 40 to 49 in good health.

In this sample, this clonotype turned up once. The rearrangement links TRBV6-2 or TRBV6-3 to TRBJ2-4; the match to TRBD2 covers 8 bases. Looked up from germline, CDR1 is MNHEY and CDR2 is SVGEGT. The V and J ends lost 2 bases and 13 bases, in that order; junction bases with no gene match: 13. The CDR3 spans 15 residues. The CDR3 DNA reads TGTGCCAGCAGTTACACCCAGCGGGGGTACAATGAGCAGTACTTC. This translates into CASSYTQRGYNEQYF.

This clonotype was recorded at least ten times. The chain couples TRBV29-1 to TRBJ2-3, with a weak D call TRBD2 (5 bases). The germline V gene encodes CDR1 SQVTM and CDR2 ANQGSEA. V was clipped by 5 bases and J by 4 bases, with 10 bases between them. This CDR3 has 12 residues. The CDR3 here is CSVRGSADTQYF. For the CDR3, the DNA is TGCAGCGTTAGAGGTAGCGCAGATACGCAGTATTTT.

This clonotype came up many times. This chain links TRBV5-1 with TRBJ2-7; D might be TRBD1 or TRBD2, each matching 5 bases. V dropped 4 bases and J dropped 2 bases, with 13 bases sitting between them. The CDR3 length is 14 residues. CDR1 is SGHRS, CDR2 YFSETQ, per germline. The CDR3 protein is CASSPRGETYEQYF. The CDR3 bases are TGCGCCAGCAGCCCCCGAGGGGAGACCTACGAGCAGTACTTC.

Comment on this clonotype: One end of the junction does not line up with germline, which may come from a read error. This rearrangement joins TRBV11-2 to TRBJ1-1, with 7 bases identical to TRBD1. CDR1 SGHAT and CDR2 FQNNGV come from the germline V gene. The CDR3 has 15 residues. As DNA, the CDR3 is TGTGCCGGCAGCTCAGAACGACAGGGCTACACTGAAGCTTTCTTT. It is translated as CAGSSERQGYTEAFF.

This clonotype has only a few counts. CDR3 in amino acids: CATTGPLNTEAFF. The CDR3 region has the DNA TGCGCCACCACAGGGCCCCTAAACACTGAAGCTTTCTTT. The V call is TRBV5-1, the J call TRBJ1-1; D perhaps matches TRBD1 (6 bases). Germline CDR1 is SGHRS and CDR2 is YFSETQ. V dropped 9 bases and J dropped 2 bases, with 14 bases sitting between them. The CDR3 length is 13 residues.

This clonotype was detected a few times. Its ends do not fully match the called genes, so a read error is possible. The CDR3, as DNA: TGTGCCAGCAGCCGGGATGGGGCCTCCGATATGCAGTATTTT. This codes for CASSRDGASDMQYF. The V and J genes are TRBV7-2 and TRBJ2-3; D may be TRBD1 or TRBD2 (5 bases each). Germline V gene lookup returns CDR1 SGHTA and CDR2 FQGNSA. The CDR3 covers 14 residues.

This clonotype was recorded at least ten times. This CDR3 reads CATSDSRTGEGYEQYF. CDR3 nucleotide sequence: TGTGCCACCAGTGATTCACGGACAGGGGAGGGCTACGAGCAGTACTTC. The chain joins TRBV24-1 to TRBJ2-7, with TRBD1 identical over 9 bases. The V gene's germline CDR1 is KGHDR and CDR2 SFDVKD. V was clipped by 2 bases and J by 3 bases; unmatched bases: 7. The CDR3 loop spans 16 amino acids.

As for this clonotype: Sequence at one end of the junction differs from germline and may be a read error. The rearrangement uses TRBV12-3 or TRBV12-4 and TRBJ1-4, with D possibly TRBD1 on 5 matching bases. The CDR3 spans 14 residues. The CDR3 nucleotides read TGTGCCAGCAGTTTGGGCCAGGGCAGCGAAAGACTGTTTTTT. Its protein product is CASSLGQGSERLFF.

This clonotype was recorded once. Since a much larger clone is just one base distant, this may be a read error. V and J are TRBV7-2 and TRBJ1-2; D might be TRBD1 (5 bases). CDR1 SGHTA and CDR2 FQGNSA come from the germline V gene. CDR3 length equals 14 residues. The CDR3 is CASSSPGPNYGHTF. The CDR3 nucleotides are TGTGCCAGCAGCTCCCCGGGACCCAACTATGGCCACACCTTC.

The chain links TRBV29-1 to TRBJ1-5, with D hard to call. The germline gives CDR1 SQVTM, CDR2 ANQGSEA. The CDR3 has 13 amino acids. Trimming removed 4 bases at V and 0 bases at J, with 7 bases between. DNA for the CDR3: TGCAGCGTTGTGGCAGCTAGCAATCAGCCCCAGCATTTT. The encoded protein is CSVVAASNQPQHF. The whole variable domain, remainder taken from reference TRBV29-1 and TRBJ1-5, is SAVISQKPSRDICQRGTSLTIQCQVDSQVTMMFWYRQQPGQSLTLIATANQGSEATYESGFVIDKFPISRPNLTFSTLTVSNMSPEDSSIYLCSVVAASNQPQHFGDGTRLSIL.

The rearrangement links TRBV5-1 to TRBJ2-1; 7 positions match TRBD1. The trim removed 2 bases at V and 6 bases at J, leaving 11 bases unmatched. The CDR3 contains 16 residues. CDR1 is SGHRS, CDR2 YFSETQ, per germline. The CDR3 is CASSFIGDSPVNEQFF. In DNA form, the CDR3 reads TGCGCCAGCAGCTTTATTGGGGACAGCCCTGTCAATGAGCAGTTCTTC. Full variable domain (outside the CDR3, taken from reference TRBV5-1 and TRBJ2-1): KAGVTQTPRYLIKTRGQQVTLSCSPISGHRSVSWYQQTPGQGLQFLFEYFSETQRNKGNFPGRFSGRQFSNSRSEMNVSTLELGDSALYLCASSFIGDSPVNEQFFGPGTRLTVL.